This TCR beta chain was recovered during a study of cytomegalovirus exposure and HLA in healthy donors. Study details: In a later analysis, it was reported that the roughly 130 validation repertoires had been produced on the same platform as the roughly 650 repertoires belonging to the first cohort. General study findings and limits: TCR beta chains numbering some 160 were designated cytomegalovirus-associated. According to a subsequent analysis, TCR clusters from the first cohort were inclined to appear together in the 110 or so validation repertoires.

About this clone itself: The antigen remains undetermined.

Clones were read by immunoSEQ multiplex PCR, and TCRdb kept only the in-frame ones, dropping some. The top ten clones hold approximately 0.88% of a sample with roughly 270,000 clones, around 89% of them seen once. These donors were members of the approximately 110-subject validation cohort, a group separate from the approximately 640-subject first cohort. The trim removed 7 bases at V and 5 bases at J, leaving 9 bases unmatched. This CDR3 region has 15 residues. Germline V lookup: CDR1 MDHEN, CDR2 SYDVKM. This receptor was taken from a woman younger than 30 in good health and CMV-seronegative. V and J are TRBV28 and TRBJ2-2, with 8 bases lining up with TRBD1. Sequenced sample: PBMCs. The CDR3 region has the DNA TGTGCCAGCAATACTCGCGGACAGGGTACCGGGGAGCTGTTTTTT. The encoded protein is CASNTRGQGTGELFF. The whole variable domain, filled in from reference TRBV28 and TRBJ2-2, reads DVKVTQSSRYLVKRTGEKVFLECVQDMDHENMFWYRQDPGLGLRLIYFSYDVKMKEKGDIPEGYSVSREKKERFSLILESASTNQTSMYLCASNTRGQGTGELFFGEGSRLTVL.